The 24 T cell receptor beta chains below all came from one sample that was sequenced in a study of T cell responses to AZD1222 COVID-19 vaccine. Method: immunoSEQ multiplex PCR; TCRdb's copy keeps in-frame clones and lacks some. The table has approximately 120,000 clones, roughly 85% seen once. The starting material was peripheral blood, obtained 28 days after the second AZD1222 dose. These receptors all come from an adult who received the AZD1222 COVID-19 vaccine.

This chain uses TRBV28 with TRBJ1-2, with 9 bases matching TRBD1. Trimming took 8 bases from V and 2 from J; bases not matched to a gene: 12. This CDR3 comprises 16 residues. Germline V lookup: CDR1 MDHEN, CDR2 SYDVKM. CDR3 sequence: CASLPSGQGLNYGYTF. The DNA for the CDR3 is TGTGCCAGCCTCCCGTCGGGACAGGGATTAAACTATGGCTACACCTTC.

The rearrangement joins TRBV7-9 to TRBJ1-2; weak D call: TRBD1 (5 bases). V was trimmed by 5 bases and J by 14 bases, leaving 21 bases between them. Looked up from germline, CDR1 is SEHNR and CDR2 is FQNEAQ (reference sequence). The CDR3 length is 13 residues. The CDR3 sequence is CASSLGPGTPLTF. The CDR3 DNA reads as TGTGCCAGCAGCCTCGGCCCCGGGACTCCCCTAACCTTC.

The chain employs TRBV19 and TRBJ1-1, with 7 bases lining up with TRBD1. Per the germline V gene, CDR1 is LNHDA and CDR2 is SQIVND (reference sequence). V lost 5 bases, J lost 0 bases, and 3 bases stayed unmatched. The CDR3 is made up of 14 amino acids. The CDR3 DNA reads as TGTGCCAGTAGTGGCGGGACAGTGAACACTGAAGCTTTCTTT. It is translated as CASSGGTVNTEAFF.

The chain links TRBV7-2 to TRBJ1-5, with D hard to call. Germline assignment: CDR1 SGHTA and CDR2 FQGNSA. The CDR3 runs 15 residues. The germline V and J ends were trimmed by 1 base and 0 bases, with 7 bases remaining between them. The CDR3, as DNA: TGTGCCAGCAGCTTAGGATGGGGTAGCAATCAGCCCCAGCATTTT. Protein: CASSLGWGSNQPQHF. Filled out from reference TRBV7-2 and TRBJ1-5, the complete variable domain reads GAGVSQSPSNKVTEKGKDVELRCDPISGHTALYWYRQSLGQGLEFLIYFQGNSAPDKSGLPSDRFSAERTGGSVSTLTIQRTQQEDSAVYLCASSLGWGSNQPQHFGDGTRLSIL.

This chain links TRBV14 with TRBJ2-3, with 13 bases matching TRBD2. The CDR3 consists of 16 residues. V was pared by 2 bases and J by 3 bases, with 2 bases of the junction left unmatched. The V gene's germline CDR1 is SGHDN and CDR2 FVKESK. The CDR3 protein is CASSQRGLAGTDTQYF. CDR3 nucleotides: TGTGCCAGCAGCCAACGGGGACTAGCGGGAACAGATACGCAGTATTTT.

A single count supports this clone. The rearrangement links TRBV28 to TRBJ1-1, with D uncertain. Between the trimmed V and J ends, which lost 6 bases and 0 bases, there was a span of 2 bases. The CDR3 consists of 11 residues. Germline assignment: CDR1 MDHEN and CDR2 SYDVKM. The CDR3 protein is CASRMNTEAFF. DNA for the CDR3: TGTGCCAGCAGGATGAACACTGAAGCTTTCTTT.

V gene TRBV4-3 combines with J gene TRBJ2-1; D remains unclear. CDR3 length: 14 residues. V was shortened by 1 base and J by 5 bases, with 9 bases between the two germline ends. Germline V gives CDR1 LGHNA, CDR2 YSLEER. The CDR3 sequence is CASSQVGQNNEQFF. The DNA of the CDR3 is TGCGCCAGCAGCCAAGTCGGTCAGAACAATGAGCAGTTCTTC.

The rearrangement links TRBV5-1 to TRBJ1-1, with 10 bases matching TRBD1. Trimming cost V 4 bases and J 6 bases; bases outside gene matches: 9. CDR1 and CDR2 (germline): SGHRS, YFSETQ. The CDR3 consists of 15 residues. CDR3 loop: CASSTTGGGWSEAFF. In DNA form, the CDR3 reads TGCGCCAGCAGCACGACAGGGGGCGGGTGGTCTGAAGCTTTCTTT.

The chain has TRBV30 and TRBJ1-1; D is uncertain. Germline values: CDR1 GTSNPN, CDR2 SVGIG (reference sequence). V lost 2 bases and J lost 1, with 17 bases in between. CDR3 length equals 16 residues. Written as DNA, the CDR3 is TGTGCCTGGAGTCCAGTTTTCGGGAACACGAACACTGAAGCTTTCTTT. It is translated as CAWSPVFGNTNTEAFF.

V gene TRBV6-5 combines with J gene TRBJ2-7; 8 bases are a match to TRBD1. The length of the CDR3 is 14 residues. Losses at the gene ends were 2 bases for V and 2 bases for J; bases not matched to a gene: 2. Germline V gene sequence: CDR1 MNHEY, CDR2 SVGAGI. The CDR3 is CASSYATGAYEQYF. The CDR3 DNA is TGTGCCAGCAGTTACGCGACAGGGGCCTACGAGCAGTACTTC.

V is TRBV18 and J is TRBJ1-5; 8 bases agree with TRBD1. V was clipped by 3 bases and J by 4 bases; unmatched bases: 5. The germline gives CDR1 KGHSH, CDR2 LQKENI. This CDR3 contains 15 residues. The CDR3 DNA reads TGTGCCAGCTCACCGGGACAGGCGGGAAATCAGCCCCAGCATTTT. Residues: CASSPGQAGNQPQHF.

The CDR3 protein is CASRGQGLVEFF. For the CDR3, the DNA is TGTGCCAGCAGGGGGCAGGGTCTGGTGGAGTTCTTC. J is TRBJ2-1 and V is TRBV6-5; TRBD1 is a possible D gene (5 bases). The CDR3 runs to 12 residues. CDR1 and CDR2 from the germline V gene are MNHEY and SVGAGI. Trimming left V 6 bases short and J 14 bases short, with 17 bases between.

The rearrangement links TRBV10-1 to TRBJ1-1; D perhaps matches TRBD1 (5 bases). The CDR3 covers 15 residues. V was shortened by 0 bases and J by 2 bases, with 10 bases between the two germline ends. Germline values: CDR1 WNHNN, CDR2 SYGVQD (reference sequence). CDR3 loop: CASSESGQGNTEAFF. The CDR3, as DNA: TGCGCCAGCAGTGAGTCTGGGCAGGGTAACACTGAAGCTTTCTTT.

The chain carries TRBV5-5 and TRBJ2-5; possible D gene TRBD1, 7 bases. CDR3 length: 16 residues. With 0 bases removed from V and 1 base from J, the gap between germline ends came to 13 bases. The germline V gene encodes CDR1 SGHKS and CDR2 YYEKEE (reference sequence). The CDR3 DNA reads as TGTGCCAGCAGCTTGGCAGGGGGAGGATTCCAAGAGACCCAGTACTTC. Translation gives CASSLAGGGFQETQYF. Together with reference TRBV5-5 and TRBJ2-5, the CDR3 gives the full variable domain: DAGVTQSPTHLIKTRGQQVTLRCSPISGHKSVSWYQQVLGQGPQFIFQYYEKEERGRGNFPDRFSARQFPNYSSELNVNALLLGDSALYLCASSLAGGGFQETQYFGPGTRLLVL.

The J gene is TRBJ1-3, the V gene TRBV11-2; D uncertain. The CDR3 sequence is 16 residues long. V lost 5 bases to trimming and J lost 2 bases, with 16 bases between them. Germline assignment: CDR1 SGHAT and CDR2 FQNNGV. For the CDR3, the DNA is TGTGCCAGCAGCGTCAGGATCCCGAGAGCTGGAAACACCATATATTTT. Amino acid sequence: CASSVRIPRAGNTIYF.

The V gene is TRBV7-9, the J gene TRBJ1-6; D is undetermined. The CDR3 extends over 14 amino acids. Trimming removed 6 bases at V and 2 bases at J, with 8 bases between. The V gene's germline CDR1 is SEHNR and CDR2 FQNEAQ (reference sequence). The CDR3 reads CASSTETYNSPLHF. DNA of the CDR3: TGTGCCAGCAGTACAGAGACCTATAATTCACCCCTCCACTTT.

The chain uses TRBV4-1 and TRBJ1-4; D unclear. CDR3 length equals 16 residues. CDR1 is MGHRA, CDR2 YSYEKL, per germline. Trimming removed 1 base at V and 4 bases at J, with 13 bases between. In DNA form, the CDR3 reads TGCGCCAGCAGCCAAGGGGTCCCCGACGGTAATGAAAAACTGTTTTTT. Its translation is CASSQGVPDGNEKLFF.

A few counts support this clone. The V call is TRBV7-2, the J call TRBJ2-2, with TRBD2 identical over 9 bases. CDR1 is SGHTA, CDR2 FQGNSA, per germline. V shed 5 bases and J 6 bases; nucleotides not matched to a gene: 4. The CDR3 sequence is 14 residues long. The CDR3 coding sequence is TGTGCCAGCAGCCCAGGACTAGCGCCCGGGGAGCTGTTTTTT. It yields the protein CASSPGLAPGELFF.

V and J are TRBV7-9 and TRBJ2-3; 9 bases are shared with TRBD1. CDR3 length equals 13 residues. Losses at the gene ends were 11 bases for V and 3 bases for J; bases not matched to a gene: 6. Germline loops: CDR1 SEHNR, CDR2 FQNEAQ (reference sequence). For the CDR3, the DNA is TGTGCCGGACAGGGGACAAAAACAGATACGCAGTATTTT. As protein: CAGQGTKTDTQYF. The full variable domain, in which reference TRBV7-9 and TRBJ2-3 provide the parts outside the CDR3, is DTGVSQNPRHKITKRGQNVTFRCDPISEHNRLYWYRQTLGQGPEFLTYFQNEAQLEKSRLLSDRFSAERPKGSFSTLEIQRTEQGDSAMYLCAGQGTKTDTQYFGPGTRLTVL.

V and J are TRBV5-6 and TRBJ1-1, with unresolved D. This CDR3 contains 15 residues. Per the germline V gene, CDR1 is SGHDT and CDR2 is YYEEEE. Deletions cut 4 bases from V and 0 bases from J, with 13 bases between. CDR3 protein: CASSRAPGMNTEAFF. CDR3 sequence (DNA): TGTGCCAGCAGCCGTGCCCCTGGTATGAACACTGAAGCTTTCTTT.

This chain's CDR3 is CASSIGGPTTNEKLFF. CDR3 coding DNA: TGTGCCAGTAGTATAGGGGGGCCGACAACTAATGAAAAACTGTTTTTT. The chain couples TRBV19 to TRBJ1-4, with TRBD1 as a possible D gene (6 bases). Trimming removed 1 base at V and 0 bases at J, with 9 bases between. The CDR3 has 16 amino acids. Germline V CDR1 and CDR2: LNHDA, SQIVND (reference sequence).

In its sample, this clone was seen a few times. The J gene is TRBJ1-3, the V gene TRBV30, with TRBD1 matching over 11 bases. After removal of 2 bases from V and 8 bases from J, the junction contained 5 bases not matched to a gene. This CDR3 is 14 amino acids long. Germline V lookup: CDR1 GTSNPN, CDR2 SVGIG (reference sequence). This CDR3 reads CAWSKGQGAYTIYF. CDR3 sequence (DNA): TGTGCCTGGAGTAAAGGACAGGGGGCTTACACCATATATTTT.

This clone was counted once. This chain uses TRBV7-2 with TRBJ2-5; 8 bases align to TRBD1. Per germline, CDR1 SGHTA and CDR2 FQGNSA. V lost 5 bases, J lost 5 bases, and 7 bases stayed unmatched. The length of the CDR3 is 14 residues. The CDR3 spells CASSIDRGWETQYF. CDR3 DNA: TGTGCCAGCAGCATAGACAGGGGTTGGGAGACCCAGTACTTC.

This clone was seen only once. This rearrangement joins TRBV9 to TRBJ1-4; 9 bases match TRBD1. The germline gives CDR1 SGDLS, CDR2 YYNGEE. The CDR3 consists of 16 residues. V lost 4 bases to trimming and J lost 7 bases; unmatched junction nucleotides: 11. The CDR3 region has the DNA TGTGCCAGCAGCCCCCAGCACGGACAGGGGATTGAAAAACTGTTTTTT. It encodes CASSPQHGQGIEKLFF.